This T cell receptor (beta chain) was obtained from a study of blood T cells in healthy people across ages. In terms of origin and age, donors were healthy Caucasian individuals from Russia aged 6 to 90. V was trimmed by 4 bases and J by 0 bases, leaving 11 bases between them. The CDR3 is 15 amino acids. This clonotype was detected once. A second PCR, run for roughly 7 to 11 cycles, used a sample-barcoded 5' primer plus a J-beta primer mix. One entry per CDR3 protein results from TCRdb running MiXCR on the 5' RACE reads. The sample records roughly 680,000 distinct CDR3 sequences, roughly half being singletons.

Sequencing input: blood. The genes are TRBV12-3 or TRBV12-4 and TRBJ2-3; no clear D gene. This clonotype was obtained from a woman of 80 years or more in good health. CDR3 bases: TGTGCCAGCAGTTCAAGAAGAACTAGCACAGATACGCAGTATTTT. Translating gives CASSSRRTSTDTQYF.